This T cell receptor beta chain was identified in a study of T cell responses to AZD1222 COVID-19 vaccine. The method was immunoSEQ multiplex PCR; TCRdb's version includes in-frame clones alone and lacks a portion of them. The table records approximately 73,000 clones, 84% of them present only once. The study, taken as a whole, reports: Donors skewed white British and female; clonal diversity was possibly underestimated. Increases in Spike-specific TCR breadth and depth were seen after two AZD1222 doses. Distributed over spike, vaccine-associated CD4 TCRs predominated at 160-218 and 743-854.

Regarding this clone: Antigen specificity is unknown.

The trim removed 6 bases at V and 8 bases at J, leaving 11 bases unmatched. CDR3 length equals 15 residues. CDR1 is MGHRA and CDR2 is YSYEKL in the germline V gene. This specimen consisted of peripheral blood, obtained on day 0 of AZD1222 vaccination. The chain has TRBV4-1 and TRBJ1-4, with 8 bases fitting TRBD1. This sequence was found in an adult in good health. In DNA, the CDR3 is TGCGCCAGCAGATTCCTACAGGGGGGCCAAGAAAAACTGTTTTTT. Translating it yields CASRFLQGGQEKLFF.